This T cell receptor beta chain is drawn from a study of CD8+CD57+ T cells in acquired aplastic anemia. Study-wide findings and caveats: The study identified under 30 CD8+ CDR3 sequences shared by patients and controls. In CD8+ cells, Simpson's diversity showed no significant difference between patients and controls.

With 3 bases removed from V and 2 bases from J, the gap between germline ends came to 9 bases. Germline values: CDR1 DFQATT, CDR2 SNEGSKA (reference sequence). CDR3 length: 13 amino acids. A note on this clonotype: Its antigen is not identified.

According to the study, genomic DNA was the template for TCR beta VDJ and CDR3 profiling. TCRdb redid the calling of the reads with MiXCR, one entry per CDR3 protein. Of just over 450,000 distinct CDR3 sequences listed, 25% to 40% are singletons. The patients chosen for sequencing had shown expansion of CD8+CD57+ cells (detected by flow cytometry). Among the patients, all had severe acquired aplastic anemia. Patients were therapy-naive when their blood was sampled. Sequenced: sorted CD4+, CD8+, or CD8+CD57+ T cells (not recorded which) from PBMCs. V and J are TRBV20-1 and TRBJ2-3, with D perhaps matching TRBD2 (5 bases). The source is a human donor with aplastic anemia. The CDR3: CSARDFVTDTQYF. The CDR3 nucleotides read TGCAGTGCTAGGGACTTCGTCACAGATACGCAGTATTTT.